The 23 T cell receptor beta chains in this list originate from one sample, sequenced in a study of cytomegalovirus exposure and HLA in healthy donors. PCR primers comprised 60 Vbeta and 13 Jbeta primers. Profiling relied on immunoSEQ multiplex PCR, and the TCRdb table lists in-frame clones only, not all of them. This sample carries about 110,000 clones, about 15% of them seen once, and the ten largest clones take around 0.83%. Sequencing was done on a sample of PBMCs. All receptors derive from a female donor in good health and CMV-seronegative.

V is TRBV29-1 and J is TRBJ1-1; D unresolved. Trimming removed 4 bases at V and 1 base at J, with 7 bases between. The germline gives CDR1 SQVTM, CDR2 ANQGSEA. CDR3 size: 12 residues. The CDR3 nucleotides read TGCAGCGTTGGACTCACGAACACTGAAGCTTTCTTT. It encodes CSVGLTNTEAFF.

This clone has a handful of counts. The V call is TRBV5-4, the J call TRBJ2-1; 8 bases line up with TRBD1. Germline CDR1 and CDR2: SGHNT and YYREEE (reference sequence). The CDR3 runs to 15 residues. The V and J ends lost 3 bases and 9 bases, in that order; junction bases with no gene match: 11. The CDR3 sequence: CASSSRTGKFGEQFF. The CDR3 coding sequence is TGTGCCAGCAGCTCCAGGACAGGGAAGTTTGGTGAGCAGTTCTTC.

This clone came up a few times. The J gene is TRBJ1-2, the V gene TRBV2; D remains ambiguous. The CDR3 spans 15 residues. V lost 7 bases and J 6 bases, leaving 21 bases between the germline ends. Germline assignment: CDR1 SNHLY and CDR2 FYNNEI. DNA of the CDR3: TGTGCCAGCAAACCCAACGTCGCCCAGGCTGATGGCTACACCTTC. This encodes CASKPNVAQADGYTF.

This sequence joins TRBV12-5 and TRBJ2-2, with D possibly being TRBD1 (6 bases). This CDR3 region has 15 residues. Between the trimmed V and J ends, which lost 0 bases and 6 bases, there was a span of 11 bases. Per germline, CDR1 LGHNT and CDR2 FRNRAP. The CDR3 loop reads CASGLVVQGAGELFF. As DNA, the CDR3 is TGTGCTAGTGGTTTGGTAGTACAGGGTGCCGGGGAGCTGTTTTTT.

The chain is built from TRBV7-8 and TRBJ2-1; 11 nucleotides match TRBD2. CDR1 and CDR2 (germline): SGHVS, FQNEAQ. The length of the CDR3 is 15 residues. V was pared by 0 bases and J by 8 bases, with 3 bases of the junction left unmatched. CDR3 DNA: TGTGCCAGCAGCTTAGCTAGCGGGAGGGCCCATGAGCAGTTCTTC. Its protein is CASSLASGRAHEQFF.

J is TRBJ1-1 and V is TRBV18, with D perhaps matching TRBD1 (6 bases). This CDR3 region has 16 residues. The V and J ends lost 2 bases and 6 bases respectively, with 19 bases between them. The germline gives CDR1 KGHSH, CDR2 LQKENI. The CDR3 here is CASSPGSRTGQAEAFF. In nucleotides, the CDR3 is TGTGCCAGCTCACCAGGTTCCAGGACGGGACAAGCTGAAGCTTTCTTT.

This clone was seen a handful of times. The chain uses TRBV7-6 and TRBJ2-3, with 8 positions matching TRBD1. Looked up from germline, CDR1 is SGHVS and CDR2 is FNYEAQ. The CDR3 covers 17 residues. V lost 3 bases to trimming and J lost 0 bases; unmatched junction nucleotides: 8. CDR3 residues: CASSFGTGVPSTDTQYF. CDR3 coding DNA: TGTGCCAGCAGCTTCGGGACAGGCGTACCTAGCACAGATACGCAGTATTTT.

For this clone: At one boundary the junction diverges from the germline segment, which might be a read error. The CDR3 loop reads CASRSGENYGYSF. The CDR3 nucleotides are TGTGCCAGTAGGTCAGGGGAAAACTATGGCTACTCCTTC. The rearrangement links TRBV19 to TRBJ1-2, with D perhaps matching TRBD1 (6 bases). CDR3 length: 13 amino acids. The germline gives CDR1 LNHDA, CDR2 SQIVND (reference sequence).

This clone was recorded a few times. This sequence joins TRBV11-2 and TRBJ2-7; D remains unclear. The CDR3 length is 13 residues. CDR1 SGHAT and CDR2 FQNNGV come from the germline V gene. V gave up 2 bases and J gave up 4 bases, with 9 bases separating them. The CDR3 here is CASSLHTRYEQYF. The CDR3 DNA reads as TGTGCCAGCAGCTTACACACGAGGTACGAGCAGTACTTC.

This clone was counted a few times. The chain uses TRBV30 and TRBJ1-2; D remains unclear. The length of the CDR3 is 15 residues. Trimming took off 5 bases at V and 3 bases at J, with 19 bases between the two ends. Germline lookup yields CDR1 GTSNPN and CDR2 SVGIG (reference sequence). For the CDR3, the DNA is TGTGCCTGGGCGCATAGGGCGCCGGGATACTATGGCTACACCTTC. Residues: CAWAHRAPGYYGYTF.

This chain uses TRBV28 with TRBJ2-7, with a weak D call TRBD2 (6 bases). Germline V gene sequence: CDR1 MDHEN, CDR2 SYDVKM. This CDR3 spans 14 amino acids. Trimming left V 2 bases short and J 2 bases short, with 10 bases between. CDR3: CASSLDPGAYEQYF. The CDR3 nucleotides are TGTGCCAGCAGTTTAGATCCGGGGGCCTACGAGCAGTACTTC. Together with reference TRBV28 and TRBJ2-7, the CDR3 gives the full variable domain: DVKVTQSSRYLVKRTGEKVFLECVQDMDHENMFWYRQDPGLGLRLIYFSYDVKMKEKGDIPEGYSVSREKKERFSLILESASTNQTSMYLCASSLDPGAYEQYFGPGTRLTVT.

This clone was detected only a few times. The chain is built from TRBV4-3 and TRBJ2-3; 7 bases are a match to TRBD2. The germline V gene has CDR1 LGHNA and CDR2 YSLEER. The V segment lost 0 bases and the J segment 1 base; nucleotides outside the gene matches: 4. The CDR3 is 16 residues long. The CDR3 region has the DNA TGCGCCAGCAGCCAAGATCCCAGCGGGGGCACAGATACGCAGTATTTT. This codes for CASSQDPSGGTDTQYF.

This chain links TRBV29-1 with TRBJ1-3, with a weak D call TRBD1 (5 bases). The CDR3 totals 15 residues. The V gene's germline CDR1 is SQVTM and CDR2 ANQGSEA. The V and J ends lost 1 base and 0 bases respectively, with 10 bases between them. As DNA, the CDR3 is TGCAGCGTTGAAGGGACAACGAGCTCTGGAAACACCATATATTTT. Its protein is CSVEGTTSSGNTIYF.

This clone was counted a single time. In DNA form, the CDR3 reads TGCGCCAGCAGCCATTATCCTAGCGGCCGTGGGGAGACCCAGTACTTC. Encoded protein: CASSHYPSGRGETQYF. The chain recombines TRBV4-3 with TRBJ2-5; 7 bases are shared with TRBD2. V was pared by 3 bases and J by 5 bases, with 12 bases of the junction left unmatched. CDR1 and CDR2 from the germline V gene are LGHNA and YSLEER. The CDR3 contains 16 residues.

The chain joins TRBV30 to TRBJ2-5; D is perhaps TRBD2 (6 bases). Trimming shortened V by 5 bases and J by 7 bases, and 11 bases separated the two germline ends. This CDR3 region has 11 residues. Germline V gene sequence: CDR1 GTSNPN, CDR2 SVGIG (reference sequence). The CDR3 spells CAWGIGGTQYF. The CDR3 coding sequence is TGTGCCTGGGGGATCGGGGGGACCCAGTACTTC.

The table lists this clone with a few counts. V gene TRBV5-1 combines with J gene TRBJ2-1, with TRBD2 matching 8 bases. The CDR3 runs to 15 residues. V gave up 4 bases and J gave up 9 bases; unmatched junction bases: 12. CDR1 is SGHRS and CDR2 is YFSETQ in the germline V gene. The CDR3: CASSKDGTRGGEQFF. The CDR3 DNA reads TGCGCCAGCAGCAAAGACGGGACTAGAGGAGGTGAGCAGTTCTTC.

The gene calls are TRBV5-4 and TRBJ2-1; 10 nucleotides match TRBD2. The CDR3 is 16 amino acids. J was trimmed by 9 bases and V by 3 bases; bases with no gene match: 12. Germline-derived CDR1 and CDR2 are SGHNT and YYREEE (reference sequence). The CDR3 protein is CASSWERAGGESEQFF. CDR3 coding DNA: TGTGCCAGCAGCTGGGAACGAGCGGGGGGGGAAAGTGAGCAGTTCTTC.

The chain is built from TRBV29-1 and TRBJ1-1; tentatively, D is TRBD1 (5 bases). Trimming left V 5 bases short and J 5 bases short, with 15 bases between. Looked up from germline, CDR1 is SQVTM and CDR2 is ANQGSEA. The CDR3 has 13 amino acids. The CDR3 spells CSVFHGKGTEAFF. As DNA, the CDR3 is TGCAGCGTTTTCCACGGAAAGGGGACTGAAGCTTTCTTT.

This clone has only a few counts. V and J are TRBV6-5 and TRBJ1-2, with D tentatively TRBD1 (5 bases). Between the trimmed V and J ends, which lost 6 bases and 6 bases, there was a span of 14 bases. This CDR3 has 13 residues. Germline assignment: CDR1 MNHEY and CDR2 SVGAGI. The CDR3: CASSQNTGDGYTF. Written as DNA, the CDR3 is TGTGCCAGCAGCCAAAATACGGGGGATGGCTACACCTTC.

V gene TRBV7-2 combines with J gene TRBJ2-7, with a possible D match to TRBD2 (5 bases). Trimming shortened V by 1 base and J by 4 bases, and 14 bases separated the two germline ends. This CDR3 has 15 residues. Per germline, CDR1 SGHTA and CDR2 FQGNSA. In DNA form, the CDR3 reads TGTGCCAGCAGCTTAGAGATGGGTGGCGGGTACGAGCAGTACTTC. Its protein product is CASSLEMGGGYEQYF.

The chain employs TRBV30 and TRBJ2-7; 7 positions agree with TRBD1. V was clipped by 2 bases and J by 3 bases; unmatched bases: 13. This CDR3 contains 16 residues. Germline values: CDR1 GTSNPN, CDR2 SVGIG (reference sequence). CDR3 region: CAWSTLKGARGYEQYF. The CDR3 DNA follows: TGTGCCTGGAGTACCCTTAAGGGGGCGAGAGGCTACGAGCAGTACTTC.

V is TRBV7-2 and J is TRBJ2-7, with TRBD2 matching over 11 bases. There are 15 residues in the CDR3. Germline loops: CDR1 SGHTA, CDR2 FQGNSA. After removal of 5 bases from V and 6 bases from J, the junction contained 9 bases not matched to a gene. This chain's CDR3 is CASSDSGRATSEQYF. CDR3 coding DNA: TGTGCCAGCAGCGATAGCGGGAGGGCCACGAGCGAGCAGTACTTC.

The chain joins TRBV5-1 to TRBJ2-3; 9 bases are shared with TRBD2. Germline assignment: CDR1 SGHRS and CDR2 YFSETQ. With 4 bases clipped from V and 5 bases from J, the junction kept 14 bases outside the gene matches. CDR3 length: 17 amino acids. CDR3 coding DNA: TGCGCCAGCAGCGTGGTGCTCGCGGGAGGGCCGGAAGATACGCAGTATTTT. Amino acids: CASSVVLAGGPEDTQYF. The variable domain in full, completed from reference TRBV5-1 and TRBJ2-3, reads KAGVTQTPRYLIKTRGQQVTLSCSPISGHRSVSWYQQTPGQGLQFLFEYFSETQRNKGNFPGRFSGRQFSNSRSEMNVSTLELGDSALYLCASSVVLAGGPEDTQYFGPGTRLTVL.